This T cell receptor beta chain was profiled in a study of siplizumab effects on memory and regulatory T cells (dated by TCRdb to the late 2010s). For context, the study as a whole: The effect of the anti-CD2 antibody siplizumab on alloreactive T-cell subsets was examined in allogeneic mixed lymphocyte reactions constructed from human PBMCs.

Sequences SEHNR (CDR1) and FQNEAQ (CDR2) are obtained from the germline V gene (reference sequence). Trimmed from V: 5 bases; trimmed from J: 8 bases; junction bases lacking a gene match: 12. The CDR3 numbers 16 residues from cysteine through phenylalanine. Only the CDR3 part of the read is kept: 48 bases, read in frame from the first base. Summary of the overall study and its limitations: The suppressive function of proliferating Tregs from siplizumab cultures was not functionally confirmed. Of the alloreactive CD4+ clones that could be mapped, the Treg-derived share averaged about 63% with siplizumab compared with roughly 27% in control reactions. Compared with memory T cells, unstimulated naive T cells appeared more diverse, and naive cells seemed to make a substantial contribution to the alloresponse. Sequences below about 10^-5 frequency were poorly captured, so only a minor fraction of alloreactive clones could be mapped to unstimulated subsets. About 80-97% of proliferating CD4+ or CD8+ clones could not be given a naive or memory phenotype. Siplizumab significantly reduced the cumulative frequency of alloreactive sequences traceable to unstimulated CD4+ memory T cells.

TCRbeta CDR3 sequencing was performed on sorted unstimulated T cells and on proliferating T cells recovered from mixed lymphocyte reactions. Fresh whole blood from around 11 HLA-typed healthy donors was used to isolate PBMCs. This clone was seen a few times. Its cognate antigen has yet to be identified. No per-base quality is available; no much larger clone lies one base away. Libraries were constructed by the immunoSEQ multiplex PCR assay. The deep sequencing platform assayed about 91,000 TCR templates per sample. Genomic DNA extracted from sorted T cells was used for TCRbeta CDR3 sequencing. Under the source paper's analysis protocol: The R programming language was used for clonal analysis of the TCRbeta CDR3 data. Comparing unstimulated samples against CFSE-low samples taken after the reaction was how alloreactive CD4+ and CD8+ clones were defined. Alloreactive CD4+ clones were assigned to regulatory or non-regulatory origin by matching sequences to sorted unstimulated Treg and non-Treg repertoires. In TCRdb, the immuneACCESS table is reduced to in-frame sequences with V and J assigned. These tables do not hold every clone; where another copy was compared, an unresolved V gene accounts for under half, and the others remain unexplained. V and J calls and clone size are those listed in that table; D and trimming were worked out from the DNA. The sample table holds 100,000 or so clones, of which about 92% were seen once. The ten largest clonotypes hold more than 0.3% of the sample.

Sequencing input: CD4+ T cells sorted from blood. The rearrangement joined TRBV7-9 to TRBJ2-1; a stretch of 10 junction bases matches TRBD2. The TCR originated in a human donor in good health. Read as DNA, the sequence is TGTGCCAGCAGCCCCCCGGAGCGGGAGGGCCGCGATGAGCAGTTCTTC. Translation gives CASSPPEREGRDEQFF.